This T cell receptor beta chain was profiled in a study of blood T cell repertoires in COVID-19. Study at large: Samples came from the United States, Italy and Spain, spanning acute and convalescent COVID-19.

Authors' processing steps: Estimation of nucleated cell counts was performed using reference gene primer amplification. The repertoire was sequenced with immunoSEQ multiplex PCR; TCRdb's copy has only in-frame clones and lacks some. From that table come the V and J calls and clone size; the DNA was used to work out D and trimming. The sample holds 100,000 to 150,000 clones, around 87% seen once. This receptor was identified in a woman aged 55-70 years with acute or convalescent COVID-19. The sequenced sample consisted of peripheral blood.

The CDR3 region is CAWIWGVSEAFF. CDR3 nucleotide sequence: TGTGCCTGGATTTGGGGGGTTTCTGAAGCTTTCTTT. This chain links TRBV30 with TRBJ1-1; weak D call: TRBD1 (5 bases). The CDR3 is made up of 12 amino acids. Per germline, CDR1 GTSNPN and CDR2 SVGIG (reference sequence). The V end was cut by 4 bases, the J end by 6 bases, with 12 bases between.